This T cell receptor beta chain is from a study of blood T cell repertoires in COVID-19. Overall study context: The study drew acute and convalescent COVID-19 samples from the United States, Italy and Spain. T cells, B-cell-depleted T cells, or PBMCs supplied cDNA or gDNA.

Trimming removed 2 bases from V and 7 bases from J, with 6 bases in between. The CDR3 totals 12 residues. The germline V gene has CDR1 MDHEN and CDR2 SYDVKM. TCRdb keeps only in-frame clones here, not all; method: immunoSEQ multiplex PCR. The data contain under 140,000 clones, 88% of them singletons. The sequence derives from a woman in her 50s with acute or convalescent COVID-19. This chain uses TRBV28 with TRBJ2-1; D is unresolved. The sample taken for sequencing was peripheral blood. The CDR3 reads CASSLTSNEQFF. CDR3 nucleotide sequence: TGTGCCAGCAGTTTAACGAGTAATGAGCAGTTCTTC.